Following are 27 T cell receptor beta chains from one sample sequenced in a study of shared clonotypes between healthy human individuals. Profiled with immunoSEQ multiplex PCR; TCRdb holds only in-frame clones, not every one. Counted here are a few million clones, around 90% occurring once; the ten biggest clones make up about 0.36%. Sequencing was carried out using naive CD4+ T cells from PBMCs. Noted subset: CD45RA+ positively selected. The receptors here all came from a man aged 18 to 35 in good health. Some clones in this sample may be carry-over from other donors' samples.

V is TRBV7-8 and J is TRBJ1-5; D may be TRBD1 (6 bases). Germline V gene lookup returns CDR1 SGHVS and CDR2 FQNEAQ. The CDR3 has 15 residues. Trimming cost V 1 base and J 5 bases, with 12 bases left between them. This CDR3 is CASSLGAGADQPQHF. The CDR3 DNA reads TGTGCCAGCAGCTTAGGGGCAGGGGCTGATCAGCCCCAGCATTTT.

With regard to this clone: Other DNA sequences in this specimen translate into the identical CDR3. The chain employs TRBV19 and TRBJ2-3; 11 bases agree with TRBD2. This CDR3 spans 15 amino acids. The trim removed 4 bases at V and 2 bases at J, leaving 2 bases unmatched. The germline CDR1 and CDR2 sequences are LNHDA and SQIVND (reference sequence). The CDR3 loop reads CASSTLAGDTDTQYF. Written as DNA, the CDR3 is TGTGCCAGTAGTACACTAGCGGGGGACACAGATACGCAGTATTTT.

This sequence joins TRBV9 and TRBJ2-7; tentative D call: TRBD2 (6 bases). V was trimmed by 5 bases and J by 6 bases, leaving 21 bases between them. Germline CDR1 and CDR2: SGDLS and YYNGEE. The CDR3 is 15 residues long. The CDR3 sequence: CASSKTSFGVSEQYF. In nucleotides, the CDR3 is TGTGCCAGCAGTAAAACTAGCTTTGGGGTCTCCGAGCAGTACTTC.

The chain links TRBV5-1 to TRBJ2-2, with 9 bases lining up with TRBD2. The CDR3 covers 15 residues. Germline V gene data show CDR1 as SGHRS and CDR2 as YFSETQ. Trimming at V came to 4 bases and at J to 6 bases, leaving 7 bases not matched to a gene. Here the CDR3 reads CASSLQGGRAGELFF. DNA of the CDR3: TGCGCCAGCAGCCTGCAGGGCGGGAGGGCCGGGGAGCTGTTTTTT.

This chain connects TRBV9 to TRBJ2-5, with D possibly matching TRBD1 (6 bases). The CDR3 runs 15 residues. Germline loops: CDR1 SGDLS, CDR2 YYNGEE. Deletions cut 0 bases from V and 2 bases from J, with 11 bases between. The CDR3 here is CASSVGRTVQETQYF. In DNA form, the CDR3 reads TGTGCCAGCAGCGTAGGGAGGACAGTACAAGAGACCCAGTACTTC.

The chain employs TRBV7-6 and TRBJ1-1, with 9 bases matching TRBD1. Unmatched junction bases numbered 22, after V lost 1 base and J lost 4 bases. Germline values: CDR1 SGHVS, CDR2 FNYEAQ. This CDR3 is built from 21 residues. Here the CDR3 reads CASSLGLGQGFLRLSSTEAFF. Written as DNA, the CDR3 is TGTGCCAGCAGCTTAGGGTTGGGACAGGGCTTCCTGAGGCTAAGCAGCACTGAAGCTTTCTTT.

This rearrangement joins TRBV6-5 to TRBJ2-7, with 9 bases lining up with TRBD2. The junction had 4 bases not matched to a gene; V was cut back by 4 bases and J by 0 bases. The CDR3 covers 15 residues. Germline V gene lookup returns CDR1 MNHEY and CDR2 SVGAGI. The CDR3, as DNA: TGTGCCAGCAGTTGGCTTAGCGGGAGCTCCTACGAGCAGTACTTC. Translation: CASSWLSGSSYEQYF.

On this clone itself: The same CDR3 arises from other DNA sequences in this sample as well. This chain joins TRBV6-5 and TRBJ2-7; 7 bases are a match to TRBD1. The CDR3 consists of 13 residues. The junction had 3 bases not matched to a gene; V was cut back by 6 bases and J by 1 base. Looked up from germline, CDR1 is MNHEY and CDR2 is SVGAGI. The CDR3 bases are TGTGCCAGCAGGAGGGGACAGTCCTACGAGCAGTACTTC. Translating gives CASRRGQSYEQYF.

The rearrangement uses TRBV6-1 and TRBJ1-1; unclear D gene. Germline V CDR1 and CDR2: MNHNS, SASEGT. The CDR3 runs to 13 residues. Trimming left V 6 bases short and J 11 bases short, with 19 bases between. The DNA of the CDR3 is TGTGCCAGCAGGATTACGCCCGAGGTAGGGGCTTTCTTT. This sequence encodes CASRITPEVGAFF.

V usage is TRBV7-9 and J usage is TRBJ1-5; unclear D gene. This CDR3 is built from 13 residues. The germline CDR1 and CDR2 sequences are SEHNR and FQNEAQ (reference sequence). V lost 4 bases and J 7 bases, leaving 11 bases between the germline ends. CDR3 sequence: CASSYTGRQPQHF. CDR3 bases: TGTGCCAGCAGCTACACGGGCAGGCAGCCCCAGCATTTT.

DNA of the CDR3: TGTGCCAGCAGTGAACCTCGGACAGGGAATGGCTACACCTTC. Its protein is CASSEPRTGNGYTF. This rearrangement joins TRBV25-1 to TRBJ1-2, with 8 bases aligning to TRBD1. CDR3 length equals 14 residues. Germline CDR1 MGHDK, CDR2 SYGVNS. The J segment lost 6 bases and the V segment lost 2 bases, leaving 5 bases of the junction unmatched.

The chain recombines TRBV29-1 with TRBJ1-1; possible D gene TRBD1, 5 bases. Trimming removed 4 bases from V and 1 base from J, with 22 bases in between. There are 17 residues in the CDR3. The germline V gene encodes CDR1 SQVTM and CDR2 ANQGSEA. Here the CDR3 reads CSVGLGAGRGKNTEAFF. The DNA for the CDR3 is TGCAGCGTTGGCCTCGGGGCAGGACGGGGCAAGAACACTGAAGCTTTCTTT.

Comments on this clone: This same CDR3 is encoded by further DNA sequences in the sample. V gene TRBV7-3 combines with J gene TRBJ2-2, with a possible D match to TRBD1 (6 bases). CDR3 length: 14 amino acids. Per germline, CDR1 SGHTA and CDR2 FQGTGA. V lost 5 bases and J lost 2, with 9 bases in between. The DNA of the CDR3 is TGTGCCAGCAGCCCAGGGACAAACACCGGGGAGCTGTTTTTT. Translated, it gives CASSPGTNTGELFF.

This chain joins TRBV11-2 and TRBJ1-5, with 11 bases that match TRBD1. Germline assignment: CDR1 SGHAT and CDR2 FQNNGV. Trimming at V came to 5 bases and at J to 6 bases, leaving 3 bases not matched to a gene. The CDR3 is 14 amino acids. The CDR3: CASSPGTGGQPQHF. CDR3 DNA: TGTGCCAGCAGCCCCGGGACAGGGGGTCAGCCCCAGCATTTT.

The rearrangement uses TRBV30 and TRBJ2-7; a possible D gene is TRBD1 (5 bases). The CDR3 is 17 residues long. V gave up 1 base and J gave up 1 base, with 20 bases separating them. The germline V gene encodes CDR1 GTSNPN and CDR2 SVGIG (reference sequence). CDR3 sequence: CAWSETGPSPSSYEQYF. The CDR3 coding sequence is TGTGCCTGGAGTGAAACAGGTCCCTCTCCTTCATCCTACGAGCAGTACTTC.

In this sample, this clone turned up once. V gene TRBV19 combines with J gene TRBJ2-1, with 16 positions matching TRBD2. V trimming: 6 bases; J trimming: 9 bases; junction bases outside the gene matches: 14. Germline lookup yields CDR1 LNHDA and CDR2 SQIVND (reference sequence). This CDR3 contains 18 residues. CDR3 sequence: CASRTDGTSGRAWGEQFF. Written as DNA, the CDR3 is TGTGCCAGTAGGACCGATGGGACTAGCGGGAGGGCCTGGGGTGAGCAGTTCTTC. The full variable domain, with the rest looked up from reference TRBV19 and TRBJ2-1, is DGGITQSPKYLFRKEGQNVTLSCEQNLNHDAMYWYRQDPGQGLRLIYYSQIVNDFQKGDIAEGYSVSREKKESFPLTVTSAQKNPTAFYLCASRTDGTSGRAWGEQFFGPGTRLTVL.

The chain carries TRBV5-4 and TRBJ2-1; weak D call: TRBD1 (5 bases). Germline V gives CDR1 SGHNT, CDR2 YYREEE (reference sequence). The CDR3 runs to 15 residues. Trimming removed 4 bases from V and 6 bases from J, with 17 bases in between. This CDR3 is CASSPPQGYGNEQFF. CDR3 DNA sequence: TGTGCCAGCAGCCCCCCCCAGGGCTATGGCAATGAGCAGTTCTTC.

The chain uses TRBV5-1 and TRBJ2-3; 9 bases are shared with TRBD1. CDR3 length equals 16 residues. The junction had 7 bases not matched to a gene; V was cut back by 4 bases and J by 1 base. The germline V gene has CDR1 SGHRS and CDR2 YFSETQ. The chain's CDR3 is CASSRQGDMGTDTQYF. CDR3 DNA sequence: TGCGCCAGCAGCCGACAGGGGGACATGGGCACAGATACGCAGTATTTT.

The rearrangement links TRBV7-9 to TRBJ2-2; 9 nucleotides align to TRBD1. V shed 4 bases, J shed 3 bases, and the junction held 6 bases outside the gene matches. Germline CDR1 and CDR2: SEHNR and FQNEAQ (reference sequence). The CDR3 extends over 16 amino acids. CDR3: CASSSLRDRDTGELFF. The CDR3 region has the DNA TGTGCCAGCAGCTCACTCCGGGACAGGGACACCGGGGAGCTGTTTTTT.

The rearrangement links TRBV10-3 to TRBJ2-1; the D is unclear. The CDR3 extends over 13 amino acids. Deletions cut 8 bases from V and 0 bases from J, with 8 bases between. Germline V CDR1 and CDR2: ENHRY, SYGVKD. The CDR3 loop reads CAIHPLSYNEQFF. The CDR3 coding sequence is TGTGCCATCCACCCCCTCTCCTACAATGAGCAGTTCTTC.

The rearrangement uses TRBV5-1 and TRBJ1-4; D remains ambiguous. The CDR3 covers 14 residues. V was shortened by 5 bases and J by 0 bases, with 8 bases between the two germline ends. The germline V gene has CDR1 SGHRS and CDR2 YFSETQ. CDR3 sequence: CASRSSSTNEKLFF. CDR3 DNA sequence: TGCGCCAGCAGGAGCTCCTCAACTAATGAAAAACTGTTTTTT.

The chain employs TRBV5-6 and TRBJ1-5, with 7 bases matching TRBD1. The germline V gene encodes CDR1 SGHDT and CDR2 YYEEEE. The V gene end was trimmed by 5 bases and the J gene end by 3 bases; junction bases not matched to a gene: 8. CDR3 length: 15 residues. The CDR3 region is CASSSTGVANQPQHF. CDR3 DNA sequence: TGTGCCAGCAGTTCTACAGGGGTGGCCAATCAGCCCCAGCATTTT.

This chain uses TRBV5-1 with TRBJ2-7; 8 bases are a match to TRBD2. Germline-derived CDR1 and CDR2 are SGHRS and YFSETQ. The CDR3 spans 15 residues. V lost 4 bases to trimming and J lost 2 bases; unmatched junction nucleotides: 8. CDR3 DNA sequence: TGCGCCAGCAGCCACGAGGGGGGACTAGCCTACGAGCAGTACTTC. This codes for CASSHEGGLAYEQYF.

This clone was observed once. This chain connects TRBV9 to TRBJ2-3, with D perhaps matching TRBD2 (7 bases). V shed 0 bases and J shed 5 bases, with 19 bases lying between them. The CDR3 loop spans 17 amino acids. From germline, CDR1 is SGDLS and CDR2 YYNGEE. CDR3 sequence reads: CASSVERGGESGDTQYF. The CDR3 coding sequence is TGTGCCAGCAGCGTAGAGAGGGGGGGCGAGAGTGGAGATACGCAGTATTTT.

The J gene is TRBJ2-2, the V gene TRBV11-3; D not resolved. V was clipped by 1 base and J by 4 bases, with 7 bases between them. The CDR3 extends over 14 amino acids. Germline V gives CDR1 SGHNT, CDR2 YENEEA. The CDR3 reads CASSLGPATGELFF. In DNA, the CDR3 is TGTGCCAGCAGCTTAGGTCCCGCCACCGGGGAGCTGTTTTTT.

This clone turned up a few times. The rearrangement joins TRBV5-1 to TRBJ2-7; 11 bases line up with TRBD2. J was trimmed by 4 bases and V by 2 bases; bases with no gene match: 2. This CDR3 spans 14 amino acids. From germline, CDR1 is SGHRS and CDR2 YFSETQ. The CDR3: CASSFLAGGYEQYF. Written as DNA, the CDR3 is TGCGCCAGCAGCTTCCTAGCGGGAGGTTACGAGCAGTACTTC.

V is TRBV9 and J is TRBJ1-2; D remains ambiguous. There are 16 residues in the CDR3. V lost 0 bases to trimming and J lost 4 bases, with 16 bases between them. Germline V gives CDR1 SGDLS, CDR2 YYNGEE. The CDR3 spells CASSVASSASSYGYTF. CDR3 DNA sequence: TGTGCCAGCAGCGTAGCATCTTCGGCCAGCAGCTATGGCTACACCTTC. The whole variable domain, remainder taken from reference TRBV9 and TRBJ1-2, is DSGVTQTPKHLITATGQRVTLRCSPRSGDLSVYWYQQSLDQGLQFLIQYYNGEERAKGNILERFSAQQFPDLHSELNLSSLELGDSALYFCASSVASSASSYGYTFGSGTRLTVV.